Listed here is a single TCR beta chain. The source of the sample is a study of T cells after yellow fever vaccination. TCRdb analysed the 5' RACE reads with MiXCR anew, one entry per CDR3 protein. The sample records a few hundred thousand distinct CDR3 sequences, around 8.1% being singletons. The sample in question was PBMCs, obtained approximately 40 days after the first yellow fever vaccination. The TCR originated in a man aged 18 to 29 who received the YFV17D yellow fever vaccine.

CDR3 DNA: TGTGCCAGCACCGATGACGACTACGAGCAGTACTTC. It specifies CASTDDDYEQYF. The rearrangement links TRBV7-9 to TRBJ2-7; D ambiguous. Between the trimmed V and J ends, which lost 7 bases and 3 bases, there was a span of 10 bases. This CDR3 has 12 residues. Germline V gives CDR1 SEHNR, CDR2 FQNEAQ (reference sequence).